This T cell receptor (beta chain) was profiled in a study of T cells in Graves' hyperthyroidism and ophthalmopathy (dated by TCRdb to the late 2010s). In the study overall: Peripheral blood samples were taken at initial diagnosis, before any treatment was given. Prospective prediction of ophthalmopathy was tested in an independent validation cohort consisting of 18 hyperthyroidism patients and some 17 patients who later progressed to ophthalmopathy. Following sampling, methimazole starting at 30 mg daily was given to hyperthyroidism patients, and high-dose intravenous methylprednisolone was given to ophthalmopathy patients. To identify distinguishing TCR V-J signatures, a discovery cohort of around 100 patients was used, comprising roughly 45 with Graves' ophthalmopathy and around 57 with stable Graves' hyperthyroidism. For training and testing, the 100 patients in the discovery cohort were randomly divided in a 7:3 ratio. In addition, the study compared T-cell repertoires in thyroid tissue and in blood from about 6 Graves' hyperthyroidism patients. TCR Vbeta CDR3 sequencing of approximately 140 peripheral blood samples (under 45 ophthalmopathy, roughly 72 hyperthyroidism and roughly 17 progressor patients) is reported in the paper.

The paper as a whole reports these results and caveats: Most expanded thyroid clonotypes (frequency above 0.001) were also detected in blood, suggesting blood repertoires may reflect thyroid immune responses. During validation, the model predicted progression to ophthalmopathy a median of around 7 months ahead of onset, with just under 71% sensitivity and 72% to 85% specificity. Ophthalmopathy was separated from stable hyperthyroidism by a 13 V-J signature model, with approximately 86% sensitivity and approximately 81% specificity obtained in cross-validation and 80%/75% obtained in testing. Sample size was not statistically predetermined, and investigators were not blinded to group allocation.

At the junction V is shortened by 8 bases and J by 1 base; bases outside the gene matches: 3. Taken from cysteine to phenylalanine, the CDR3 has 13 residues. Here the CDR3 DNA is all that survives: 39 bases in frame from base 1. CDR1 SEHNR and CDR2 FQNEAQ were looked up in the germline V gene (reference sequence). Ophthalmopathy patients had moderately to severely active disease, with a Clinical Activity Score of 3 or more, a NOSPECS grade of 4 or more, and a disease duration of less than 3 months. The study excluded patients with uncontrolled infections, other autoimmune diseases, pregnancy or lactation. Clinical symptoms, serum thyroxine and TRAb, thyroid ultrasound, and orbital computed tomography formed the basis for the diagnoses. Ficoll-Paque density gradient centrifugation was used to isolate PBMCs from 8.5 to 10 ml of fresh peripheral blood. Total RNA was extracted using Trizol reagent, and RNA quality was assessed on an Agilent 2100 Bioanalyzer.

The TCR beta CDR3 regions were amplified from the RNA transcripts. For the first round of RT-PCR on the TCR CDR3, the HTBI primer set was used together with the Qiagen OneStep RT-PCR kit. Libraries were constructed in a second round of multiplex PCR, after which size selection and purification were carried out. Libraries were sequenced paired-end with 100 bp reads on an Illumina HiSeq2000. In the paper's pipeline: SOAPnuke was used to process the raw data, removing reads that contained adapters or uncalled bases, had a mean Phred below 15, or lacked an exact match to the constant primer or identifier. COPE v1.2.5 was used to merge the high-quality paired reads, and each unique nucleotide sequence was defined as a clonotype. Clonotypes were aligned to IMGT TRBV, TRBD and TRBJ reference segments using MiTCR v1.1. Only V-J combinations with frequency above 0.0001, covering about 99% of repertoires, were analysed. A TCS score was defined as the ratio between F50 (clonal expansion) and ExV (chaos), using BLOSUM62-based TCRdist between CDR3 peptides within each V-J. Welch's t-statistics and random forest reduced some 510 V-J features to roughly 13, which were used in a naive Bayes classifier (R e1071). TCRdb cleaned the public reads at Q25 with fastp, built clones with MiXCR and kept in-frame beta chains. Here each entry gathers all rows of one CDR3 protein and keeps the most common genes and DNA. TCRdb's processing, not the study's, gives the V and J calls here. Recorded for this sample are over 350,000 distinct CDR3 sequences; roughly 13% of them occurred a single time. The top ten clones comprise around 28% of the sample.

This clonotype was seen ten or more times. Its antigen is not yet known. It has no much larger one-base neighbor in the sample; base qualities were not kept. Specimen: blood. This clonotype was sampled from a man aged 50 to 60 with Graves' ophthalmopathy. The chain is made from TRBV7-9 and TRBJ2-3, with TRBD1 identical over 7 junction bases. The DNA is TGTGCCAGCTTGGGGACAGGCACAGATACGCAGTATTTT. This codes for CASLGTGTDTQYF.